The source of this T cell receptor (beta chain) is a study of shared clonotypes between healthy human individuals. Germline V CDR1 and CDR2: SGHRS, YFSETQ. The CDR3 consists of 15 residues. The J segment lost 6 bases and the V segment lost 2 bases, leaving 8 bases of the junction unmatched. Study-wide results and caveats: Lower generation probabilities were found for non-shared clonotypes than for those shared by all four donors.

On this clone itself: What it binds is not known.

Generated by immunoSEQ multiplex PCR, the TCRdb table keeps only in-frame clones and is missing some. Of about 2.4 million clones detected, 80% to 95% appear once; the ten largest clones hold around 0.4%. The clonotype was recovered from a man in his late teens or twenties in good health. Some clones in this sample may be carry-over from other donors' samples. V and J are TRBV5-1 and TRBJ2-7; 10 nucleotides line up with TRBD2. Input material: naive CD4+ T cells from PBMCs. The sample's subset: CD45RA+ positively selected. The CDR3 region is CASSLAGGPAAEQYF. As DNA, the CDR3 is TGCGCCAGCAGCTTAGCGGGAGGGCCGGCGGCCGAGCAGTACTTC.